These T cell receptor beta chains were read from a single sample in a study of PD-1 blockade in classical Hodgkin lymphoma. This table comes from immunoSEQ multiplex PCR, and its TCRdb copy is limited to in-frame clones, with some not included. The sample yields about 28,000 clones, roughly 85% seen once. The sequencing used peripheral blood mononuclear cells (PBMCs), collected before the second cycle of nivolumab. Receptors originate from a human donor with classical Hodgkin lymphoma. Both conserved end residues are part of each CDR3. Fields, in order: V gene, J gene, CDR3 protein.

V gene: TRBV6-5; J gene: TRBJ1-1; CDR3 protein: CASTTGGVGAFF
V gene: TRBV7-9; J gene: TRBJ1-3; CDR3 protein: CASSFGAGQRNTIYF
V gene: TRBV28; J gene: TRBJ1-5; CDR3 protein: CASSLVLTRQHF
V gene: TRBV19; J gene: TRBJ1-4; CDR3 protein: CASRHPATPTNEKLFF
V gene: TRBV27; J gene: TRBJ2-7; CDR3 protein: CASRFQRQAHEQYF
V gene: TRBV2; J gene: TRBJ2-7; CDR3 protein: CASSGQGYEQYF
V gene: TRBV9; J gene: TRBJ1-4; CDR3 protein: CASSVGEMGDRANEKLFF
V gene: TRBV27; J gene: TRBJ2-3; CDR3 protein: CASRPLGLASSTDTQYF
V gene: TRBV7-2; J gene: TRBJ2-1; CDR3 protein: CASSLSRNNEQFF
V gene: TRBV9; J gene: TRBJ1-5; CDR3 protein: CASSVVDPPGEASNQPQHF